Described below is a single T cell receptor (beta chain) sequence and its context. Sorted-subset replicate PCR reactions were performed with around 200 ng DNA, corresponding to roughly 31,000 T cell genomes. The protocol was immunoSEQ multiplex PCR, while the TCRdb copy is restricted to in-frame clones and leaves out a portion. The repertoire includes around 1.6 million clones, approximately 98% of them detected once, and around 0.45% sits in the top ten. This record belongs to a study of shared clonotypes between healthy human individuals. V shed 5 bases and J shed 2 bases, with 17 bases lying between them. Germline assignment: CDR1 SGHRS and CDR2 YFSETQ. The CDR3 is 16 residues long.

The sequence was obtained from a young man in good health. The rearrangement links TRBV5-1 to TRBJ1-5, with D maybe TRBD1 (6 bases). The specimen sequenced was naive CD4+ T cells sorted from blood. The subset here: CD45RA+ positively selected. CDR3 amino acids: CASRVSGASGNQPQHF. CDR3 DNA: TGCGCCAGCAGAGTGTCGGGGGCGAGCGGCAATCAGCCCCAGCATTTT. Full variable domain (outside the CDR3, taken from reference TRBV5-1 and TRBJ1-5): KAGVTQTPRYLIKTRGQQVTLSCSPISGHRSVSWYQQTPGQGLQFLFEYFSETQRNKGNFPGRFSGRQFSNSRSEMNVSTLELGDSALYLCASRVSGASGNQPQHFGDGTRLSIL.